This T cell receptor beta chain was sequenced in a study of blood T cell repertoires in COVID-19. Across the study: Acute and convalescent COVID-19 specimens originated in the United States, Italy and Spain. PBMCs, B-cell-depleted T cells, or T cells provided the cDNA or gDNA that made up the material.

This CDR3 spans 14 amino acids. The germline CDR1 and CDR2 sequences are LGHDT and YNNKEL (reference sequence). V shed 5 bases and J shed 3 bases, with 13 bases lying between them. Source study methods: Nucleated cell number was recorded as an estimate derived from reference gene primer amplification. Sequencing was performed with immunoSEQ multiplex PCR; in TCRdb, only in-frame clones are kept and a portion is missing. V and J calls and clone size follow that table, whereas D and trimming were derived from the DNA. The data contain just under 350,000 clones, around 82% of them singletons. This clonotype originated in a man aged 25 to 40 with active or convalescent COVID-19. This chain connects TRBV3-1 (or the pseudogene TRBV3-2) to TRBJ2-5, with D perhaps TRBD2 (5 bases). Sequencing used peripheral blood. In DNA, the CDR3 is TGTGCCAGCAGCTCCACTAGTTCCGAAGAGACCCAGTACTTC. Translating it yields CASSSTSSEETQYF.